Below, 6 T cell receptor beta chains from the same sample are listed, as sequenced in a study of blood T cell repertoires in COVID-19. The table came from immunoSEQ multiplex PCR; TCRdb's copy has only in-frame clones and leaves some out. The sample has 85,000 to 130,000 clones, roughly two thirds seen once. The material sequenced was peripheral blood. The receptors here all came from a human donor with acute or convalescent COVID-19. The donor label of this sample is uncertain.

This clone showed up just once. The chain is built from TRBV5-1 and TRBJ1-4; 9 bases match TRBD1. The CDR3 is 15 residues long. J lost 7 bases, V lost 4 bases, and 8 bases had no gene match. Germline V gene lookup returns CDR1 SGHRS and CDR2 YFSETQ. Here the CDR3 reads CASSLLGQGTEKLFF. The CDR3 DNA sequence: TGCGCCAGCAGCCTTTTGGGACAGGGAACTGAAAAACTGTTTTTT.

The V gene is TRBV18, the J gene TRBJ2-7; TRBD1 matches 8 bases. Germline CDR1 KGHSH, CDR2 LQKENI. The CDR3 covers 15 residues. V was pared by 1 base and J by 0 bases, with 2 bases of the junction left unmatched. CDR3 nucleotide sequence: TGTGCCAGCTCACCACAACAGGGGGACTCCTACGAGCAGTACTTC. It codes for CASSPQQGDSYEQYF.

The chain employs TRBV12-5 and TRBJ1-4; D gene uncertain. The V end was cut by 0 bases, the J end by 4 bases, with 12 bases between. This CDR3 comprises 16 residues. Per germline, CDR1 LGHNT and CDR2 FRNRAP. The CDR3 loop reads CASGLVLGQLNEKLFF. Here the CDR3 DNA reads TGTGCTAGTGGTTTGGTACTAGGTCAACTTAATGAAAAACTGTTTTTT.

The table lists this clone with a count of one. The gene calls are TRBV2 and TRBJ1-1; a weak D match, TRBD1 (6 bases). Germline V gene lookup returns CDR1 SNHLY and CDR2 FYNNEI. V was clipped by 6 bases and J by 6 bases, with 23 bases between them. There are 16 residues in the CDR3. Here the CDR3 reads CASRPGGQVGFAEAFF. The DNA for the CDR3 is TGTGCCAGCAGGCCGGGGGGGCAGGTTGGGTTTGCTGAAGCTTTCTTT.

The DNA for the CDR3 is TGTGCCTGGAGTCTAGGAGGTTATACTAATGAAAAACTGTTTTTT. Translating it yields CAWSLGGYTNEKLFF. The rearrangement uses TRBV30 and TRBJ1-4, with D unclear. The ends were cut back, 2 bases at V and 2 bases at J, with 12 bases in the middle. The germline V gene has CDR1 GTSNPN and CDR2 SVGIG (reference sequence). The length of the CDR3 is 15 residues.

This clone was recorded a few times. This chain links TRBV11-2 with TRBJ2-1; 11 bases map to TRBD2. The germline gives CDR1 SGHAT, CDR2 FQNNGV. V lost 6 bases to trimming and J lost 4 bases; unmatched junction nucleotides: 8. The CDR3 covers 16 residues. The CDR3 loop reads CASRPTSGGGYNEQFF. CDR3 nucleotides: TGTGCCAGCAGGCCAACTAGCGGGGGAGGATACAATGAGCAGTTCTTC.